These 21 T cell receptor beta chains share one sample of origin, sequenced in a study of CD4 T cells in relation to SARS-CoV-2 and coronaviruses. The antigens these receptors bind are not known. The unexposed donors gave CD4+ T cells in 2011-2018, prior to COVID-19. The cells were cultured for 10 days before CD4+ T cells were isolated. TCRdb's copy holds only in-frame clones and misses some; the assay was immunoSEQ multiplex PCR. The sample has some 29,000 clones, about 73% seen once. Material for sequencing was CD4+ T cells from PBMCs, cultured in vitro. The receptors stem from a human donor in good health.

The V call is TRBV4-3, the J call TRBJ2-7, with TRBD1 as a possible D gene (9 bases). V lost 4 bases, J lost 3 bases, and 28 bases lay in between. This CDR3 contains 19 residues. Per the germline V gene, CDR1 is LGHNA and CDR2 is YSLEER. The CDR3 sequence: CASSLRHRTGVGRGYEQYF. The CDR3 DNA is TGCGCCAGCAGCCTGAGGCACAGGACAGGGGTCGGGAGGGGCTACGAGCAGTACTTC.

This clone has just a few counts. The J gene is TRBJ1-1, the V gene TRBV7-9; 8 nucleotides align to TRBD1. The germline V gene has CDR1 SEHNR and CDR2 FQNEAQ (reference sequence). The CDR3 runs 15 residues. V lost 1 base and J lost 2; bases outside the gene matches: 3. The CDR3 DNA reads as TGTGCCAGCAGCTTAGTTTCAGGGGGCAACACTGAAGCTTTCTTT. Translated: CASSLVSGGNTEAFF.

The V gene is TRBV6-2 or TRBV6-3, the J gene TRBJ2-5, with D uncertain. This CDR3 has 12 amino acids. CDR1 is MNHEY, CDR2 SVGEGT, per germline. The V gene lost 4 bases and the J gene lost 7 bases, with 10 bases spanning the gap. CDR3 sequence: CASSFPAVTQYF. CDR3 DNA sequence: TGTGCCAGCAGTTTTCCGGCGGTGACCCAGTACTTC.

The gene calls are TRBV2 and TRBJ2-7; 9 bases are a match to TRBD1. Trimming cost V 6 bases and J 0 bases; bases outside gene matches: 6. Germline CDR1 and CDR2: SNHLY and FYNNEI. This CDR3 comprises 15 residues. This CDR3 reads CASRYRGQHSYEQYF. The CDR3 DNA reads TGTGCCAGCAGATACAGGGGGCAACACTCCTACGAGCAGTACTTC.

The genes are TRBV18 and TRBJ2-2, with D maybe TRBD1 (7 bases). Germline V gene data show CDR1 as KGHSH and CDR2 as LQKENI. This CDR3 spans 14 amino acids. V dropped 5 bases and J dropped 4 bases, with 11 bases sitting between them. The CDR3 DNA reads TGTGCCAGCTCAGCGGGACAGCCCACCGGGGAGCTGTTTTTT. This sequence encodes CASSAGQPTGELFF.

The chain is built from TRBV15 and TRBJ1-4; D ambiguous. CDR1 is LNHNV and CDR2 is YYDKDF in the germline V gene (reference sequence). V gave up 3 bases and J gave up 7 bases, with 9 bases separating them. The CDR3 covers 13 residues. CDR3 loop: CATSRDAGEKLFF. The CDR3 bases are TGTGCCACCAGCAGGGACGCGGGTGAAAAACTGTTTTTT.

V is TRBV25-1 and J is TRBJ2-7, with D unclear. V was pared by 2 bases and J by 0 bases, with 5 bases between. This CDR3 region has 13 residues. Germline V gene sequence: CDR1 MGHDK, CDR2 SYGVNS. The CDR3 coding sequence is TGTGCCAGCAGTGAAGCAGCCTCCTACGAGCAGTACTTC. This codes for CASSEAASYEQYF.

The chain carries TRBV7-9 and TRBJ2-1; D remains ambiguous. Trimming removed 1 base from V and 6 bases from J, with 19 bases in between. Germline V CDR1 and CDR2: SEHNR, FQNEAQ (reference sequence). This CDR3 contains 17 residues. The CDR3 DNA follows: TGTGCCAGCAGCTTAGACCGGACCCAGCTAGGCCTCAATGAGCAGTTCTTC. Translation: CASSLDRTQLGLNEQFF.

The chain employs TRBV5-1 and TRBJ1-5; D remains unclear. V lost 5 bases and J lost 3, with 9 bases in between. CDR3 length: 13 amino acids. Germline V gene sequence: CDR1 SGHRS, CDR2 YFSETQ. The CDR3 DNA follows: TGCGCCAGCAGTTCGGCCGTCAATCAGCCCCAGCATTTT. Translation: CASSSAVNQPQHF.

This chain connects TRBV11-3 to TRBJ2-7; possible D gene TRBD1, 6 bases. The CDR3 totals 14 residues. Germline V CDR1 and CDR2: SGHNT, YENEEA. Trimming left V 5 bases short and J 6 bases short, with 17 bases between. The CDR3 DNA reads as TGTGCCAGCAGCCCCGATAGGGGGTCAGGCGAGCAGTACTTC. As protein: CASSPDRGSGEQYF.

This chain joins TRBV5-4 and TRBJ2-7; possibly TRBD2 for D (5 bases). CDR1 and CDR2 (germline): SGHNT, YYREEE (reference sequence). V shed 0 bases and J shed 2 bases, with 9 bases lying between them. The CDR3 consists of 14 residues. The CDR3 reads CASSLGTGTYEQYF. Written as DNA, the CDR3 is TGTGCCAGCAGCTTGGGGACGGGAACCTACGAGCAGTACTTC. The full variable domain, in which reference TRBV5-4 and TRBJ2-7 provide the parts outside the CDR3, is ETGVTQSPTHLIKTRGQQVTLRCSSQSGHNTVSWYQQALGQGPQFIFQYYREEENGRGNFPPRFSGLQFPNYSSELNVNALELDDSALYLCASSLGTGTYEQYFGPGTRLTVT.

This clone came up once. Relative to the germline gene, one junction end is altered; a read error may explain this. The CDR3 spells CASSPRNPGAYEQYF. The DNA for the CDR3 is TGTGCCAGCAGCCCCCGGAACCCCGGGGCCTATGAGCAGTACTTC. The chain joins TRBV7-2 to TRBJ2-7; D might be TRBD1 or TRBD2, each matching 5 bases. In germline, CDR1 is SGHTA, CDR2 FQGNSA. This CDR3 is 15 amino acids long.

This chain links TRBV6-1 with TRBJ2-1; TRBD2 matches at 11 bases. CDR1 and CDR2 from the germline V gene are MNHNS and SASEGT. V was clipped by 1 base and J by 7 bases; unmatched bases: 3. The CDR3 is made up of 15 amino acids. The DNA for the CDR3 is TGTGCCAGCAGTGAAGGCGCTAGCGGGAGGAATGAGCAGTTCTTC. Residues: CASSEGASGRNEQFF.

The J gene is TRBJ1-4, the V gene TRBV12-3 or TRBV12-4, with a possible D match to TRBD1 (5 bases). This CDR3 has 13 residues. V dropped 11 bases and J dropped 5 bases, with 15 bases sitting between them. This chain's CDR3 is CASLRGGNEKLFF. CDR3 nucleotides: TGTGCCTCCCTCCGGGGCGGGAATGAAAAACTGTTTTTT.

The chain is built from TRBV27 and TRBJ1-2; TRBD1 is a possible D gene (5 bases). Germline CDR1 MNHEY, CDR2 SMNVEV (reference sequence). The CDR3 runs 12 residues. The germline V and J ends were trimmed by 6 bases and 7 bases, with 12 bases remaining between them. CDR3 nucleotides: TGTGCCAGCAGGGGGGGATTTGCTGGCTACACCTTC. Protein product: CASRGGFAGYTF.

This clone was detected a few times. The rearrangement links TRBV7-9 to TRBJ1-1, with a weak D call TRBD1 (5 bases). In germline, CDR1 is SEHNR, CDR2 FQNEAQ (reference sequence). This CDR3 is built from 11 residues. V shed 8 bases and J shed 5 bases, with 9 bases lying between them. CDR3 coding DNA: TGTGCCAGCGACCGGGGGACTGAAGCTTTCTTT. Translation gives CASDRGTEAFF.

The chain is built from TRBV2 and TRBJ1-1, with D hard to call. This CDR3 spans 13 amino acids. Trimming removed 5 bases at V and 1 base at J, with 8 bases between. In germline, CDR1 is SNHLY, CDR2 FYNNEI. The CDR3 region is CASSWGGNTEAFF. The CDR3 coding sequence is TGTGCCAGCAGTTGGGGAGGGAACACTGAAGCTTTCTTT.

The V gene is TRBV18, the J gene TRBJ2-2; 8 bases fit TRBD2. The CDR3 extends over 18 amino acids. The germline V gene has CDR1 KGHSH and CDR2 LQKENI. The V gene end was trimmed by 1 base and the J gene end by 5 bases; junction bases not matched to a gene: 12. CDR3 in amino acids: CASSPQGSGTSRTGELFF. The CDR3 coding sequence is TGTGCCAGCTCACCACAGGGTAGCGGGACCTCGAGGACCGGGGAGCTGTTTTTT.

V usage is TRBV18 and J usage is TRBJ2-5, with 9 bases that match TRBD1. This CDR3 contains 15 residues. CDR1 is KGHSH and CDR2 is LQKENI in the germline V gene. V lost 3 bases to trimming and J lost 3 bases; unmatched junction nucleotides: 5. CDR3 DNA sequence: TGTGCCAGCTCACCTCGACAGGGGGGAAAAGAGACCCAGTACTTC. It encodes CASSPRQGGKETQYF. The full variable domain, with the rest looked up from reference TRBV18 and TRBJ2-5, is NAGVMQNPRHLVRRRGQEARLRCSPMKGHSHVYWYRQLPEEGLKFMVYLQKENIIDESGMPKERFSAEFPKEGPSILRIQQVVRGDSAAYFCASSPRQGGKETQYFGPGTRLLVL.

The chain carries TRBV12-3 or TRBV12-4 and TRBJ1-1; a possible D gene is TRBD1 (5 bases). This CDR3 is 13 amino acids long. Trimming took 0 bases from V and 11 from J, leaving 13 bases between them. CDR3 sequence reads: CASSLAPRAAAFF. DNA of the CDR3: TGTGCCAGCAGTTTAGCGCCCAGGGCTGCGGCTTTCTTT.

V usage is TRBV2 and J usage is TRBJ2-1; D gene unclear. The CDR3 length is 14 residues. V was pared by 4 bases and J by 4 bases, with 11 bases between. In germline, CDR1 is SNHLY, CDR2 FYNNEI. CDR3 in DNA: TGTGCCAGCAGTGTTAGAAAAACTTACAATGAGCAGTTCTTC. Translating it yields CASSVRKTYNEQFF. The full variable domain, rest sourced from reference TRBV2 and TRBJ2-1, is EPEVTQTPSHQVTQMGQEVILRCVPISNHLYFYWYRQILGQKVEFLVSFYNNEISEKSEIFDDQFSVERPDGSNFTLKIRSTKLEDSAMYFCASSVRKTYNEQFFGPGTRLTVL.